Listed below are T cell receptor beta chains from one sample, sequenced in a study of PD-L1 blockade in urothelial cancer. The assay was immunoSEQ multiplex PCR, and TCRdb's table has in-frame clones only and misses some. The data hold approximately 50,000 clones, with about 86% observed a single time. The specimen was PBMCs, collected around atezolizumab (anti-PD-L1) treatment. These receptors were taken from a man aged 60 to 69 with urothelial cancer. CDR3s include the opening cysteine and the closing phenylalanine or tryptophan. D genes are given only for firm matches. Only part of the rows carry a size: once, few, many, or a class if the clone is expanded.

abundance	v_gene	d_gene	len	j_gene	CDR3aa	CDR3nt
few	TRBV5-1	.	16	TRBJ2-4	CASSLDIGSDKNIQYF	TGCGCCAGCAGCTTGGATATAGGGAGTGACAAAAACATTCAGTACTTC
.	TRBV23-1	TRBD1	14	TRBJ2-1	CASSQGTGQGEQFF	TGCGCCAGCAGTCAAGGGACAGGGCAAGGTGAGCAGTTCTTC
.	TRBV19	.	14	TRBJ2-7	CASSINDRTREQYF	TGTGCCAGTAGTATAAATGACAGGACGAGGGAGCAGTACTTC
.	TRBV27	.	14	TRBJ2-7	CASSLSLTGYEQYF	TGTGCCAGCAGTTTGTCCTTGACAGGTTACGAGCAGTACTTC
.	TRBV10-3	.	13	TRBJ2-1	CAITALAENEQFF	TGTGCCATCACAGCTCTAGCAGAAAATGAGCAGTTCTTC
.	TRBV5-4	.	15	TRBJ2-2	CASSLLGAGAGELFF	TGTGCCAGCAGCCTTTTGGGGGCTGGAGCCGGGGAGCTGTTTTTT
.	TRBV7-9	TRBD1	16	TRBJ2-4	CASSPGTGLAKNIQYF	TGTGCCAGCAGCCCCGGGACAGGCCTAGCCAAAAACATTCAGTACTTC
.	TRBV18	TRBD1	17	TRBJ2-6	CASSPQQGTSGANVLTF	TGTGCCAGCTCACCGCAACAGGGGACCTCTGGGGCCAACGTCCTGACTTTC
.	TRBV13	.	13	TRBJ2-7	CASSYYRVHEQYF	TGTGCCAGCAGCTATTACAGGGTCCACGAGCAGTACTTC
.	TRBV29-1	TRBD2	13	TRBJ2-7	CSVEPSGSGEQYF	TGCAGCGTTGAGCCTAGCGGGAGCGGCGAGCAGTACTTC
.	TRBV18	.	13	TRBJ1-6	CASSSGKDSPLHF	TGTGCCAGCTCATCAGGGAAGGATTCACCCCTCCACTTT
.	TRBV5-1	TRBD2	20	TRBJ2-1	CASSLVPGLAGGLSYNEQFF	TGCGCCAGCAGCTTGGTCCCGGGACTAGCGGGGGGACTATCCTACAATGAGCAGTTCTTC
once	TRBV7-2	TRBD1	15	TRBJ1-4	CASSSDRATNEKLFF	TGTGCCAGCAGCTCCGACAGGGCAACTAATGAAAAACTGTTTTTT
.	TRBV2	.	14	TRBJ2-1	CASSDASSYNEQFF	TGTGCCAGCAGTGACGCGAGCTCCTACAATGAGCAGTTCTTC
.	TRBV6-6	TRBD1	14	TRBJ2-7	CATKQGSPSYEQYF	TGTGCCACCAAACAGGGGTCCCCCTCCTACGAGCAGTACTTC
.	TRBV11-2	.	15	TRBJ2-5	CASSLSGGYAETQYF	TGTGCCAGCAGCTTATCAGGGGGGTATGCGGAGACCCAGTACTTC
.	TRBV7-9	TRBD1	14	TRBJ2-5	CASGGQGWGETQYF	TGTGCCAGTGGAGGACAGGGATGGGGAGAGACCCAGTACTTC
.	TRBV9	TRBD1	14	TRBJ1-2	CASSGRQGNYGYTF	TGTGCCAGCAGCGGCCGACAGGGGAACTATGGCTACACCTTC
.	TRBV27	.	14	TRBJ1-2	CASSFGQGNYGYTF	TGTGCCAGCAGTTTTGGGCAGGGGAACTATGGCTACACCTTC
.	TRBV14	TRBD1	14	TRBJ2-7	CASSQAQGANEQYF	TGTGCCAGCAGCCAAGCTCAGGGGGCCAACGAGCAGTACTTC
.	TRBV4-1	.	16	TRBJ1-5	CASSPWTGDSNQPQHF	TGCGCCAGCAGCCCCTGGACGGGGGATAGCAATCAGCCCCAGCATTTT
.	TRBV6-5	.	13	TRBJ1-5	CASSWGGGQPQHF	TGTGCCAGCAGCTGGGGCGGGGGTCAGCCCCAGCATTTT
.	TRBV27	.	15	TRBJ1-2	CAMPRTPRANYGYTF	TGTGCCATGCCTCGGACACCTAGAGCCAACTATGGCTACACCTTC
few	TRBV30	TRBD1	14	TRBJ2-7	CAWKTGPSSYEQYF	TGTGCCTGGAAGACAGGGCCCAGCTCCTACGAGCAGTACTTC
.	TRBV2	TRBD1	13	TRBJ2-3	CASSRGPADTQYF	TGTGCCAGCAGCAGGGGGCCGGCAGATACGCAGTATTTT
.	TRBV15	.	15	TRBJ2-4	CATSRDPGQGNIQYF	TGTGCCACCAGCAGAGATCCCGGCCAGGGGAACATTCAGTACTTC
.	TRBV4-1	TRBD1	16	TRBJ1-2	CASSQDATGINYGYTF	TGCGCCAGCAGCCAAGACGCGACAGGGATTAACTATGGCTACACCTTC
.	TRBV10-3	.	16	TRBJ2-3	CATTAGTPTNTDTQYF	TGTGCCACCACTGCCGGGACTCCTACTAACACAGATACGCAGTATTTT
.	TRBV6-1	TRBD2	15	TRBJ2-3	CASSPRGGGTDTQYF	TGTGCCAGCAGTCCCCGTGGGGGAGGGACAGATACGCAGTATTTT
.	TRBV6-5	.	13	TRBJ1-2	CASSYSRGDGYTF	TGTGCCAGCAGTTACTCGCGGGGGGATGGCTACACCTTC
.	TRBV30	TRBD2	15	TRBJ2-5	CAWTSGLAGGLTQYF	TGTGCCTGGACCTCGGGACTAGCGGGGGGCCTGACCCAGTACTTC
once	TRBV27	TRBD2	18	TRBJ2-7	CASSPAGTSGTLRYEQYF	TGTGCCAGCAGTCCAGCCGGGACTAGCGGGACCCTAAGGTACGAGCAGTACTTC
.	TRBV5-6	TRBD1	16	TRBJ1-5	CASTRSTGAVGQPQHF	TGTGCCAGCACTCGGTCGACAGGGGCGGTAGGTCAGCCCCAGCATTTT